This is a list of T cell receptor beta chains from one sample in a study of regulatory T cells in long-lasting Graves disease. TCRdb called the multiplex PCR reads again in MiXCR, with one record for every CDR3 protein. The table lists approximately 390,000 distinct CDR3 sequences, around 15% of them singletons. The data also belong to a second study, concerning T cells in Graves' hyperthyroidism and ophthalmopathy.

This specimen consisted of peripheral blood mononuclear cells (PBMCs), obtained at new diagnosis, from a patient treated with antithyroid drugs. Source of these receptors: a woman aged 18-29 years with Graves disease. Each CDR3 is given with its conserved first and last residue. The D gene is left open where the match is weak. Clone size appears in some rows only: once, few, many, or a class for an expanded clone.

J	size	V	length	D	CDR3	DNA
TRBJ2-3	many	TRBV5-1	18	.	CASSVSATFLGRTDTQYF	TGCGCCAGCAGTGTGAGCGCGACCTTTCTTGGGCGCACAGATACGCAGTATTTT
TRBJ1-4	.	TRBV6-4	12	TRBD1	CASRQGDEKLFF	TGTGCCAGCAGACAGGGGGACGAAAAACTGTTTTTT
TRBJ2-5	few	TRBV5-1	14	.	CASSRQALGETQYF	TGCGCCAGCAGTAGGCAGGCGCTGGGGGAGACCCAGTACTTC
TRBJ2-7	few	TRBV6-2/TRBV6-3	16	TRBD2	CASSEPLAGDPYEQYF	TGTGCCAGCAGTGAGCCCCTGGCGGGGGACCCCTACGAGCAGTACTTC
TRBJ1-2	.	TRBV4-2	16	.	CASSQDLDKSNYGYTF	TGTGCCAGCAGCCAAGATCTAGACAAATCTAACTATGGCTACACCTTC
TRBJ2-2	many	TRBV6-1	15	.	CASNSLGGHTGELFF	TGTGCCAGCAACTCCCTGGGGGGACACACCGGGGAGCTGTTTTTT
TRBJ2-1	many	TRBV7-3	14	TRBD1	CASSPGQGGNEQFF	TGTGCCAGCAGCCCGGGACAGGGGGGCAATGAGCAGTTCTTC
TRBJ1-2	.	TRBV7-9	14	.	CASSPDSKFYGYTF	TGTGCCAGCAGCCCGGACAGCAAATTCTATGGCTACACCTTC
TRBJ1-1	.	TRBV7-3	16	TRBD1	CASSLTRDSLNTEAFF	TGTGCCAGCAGCTTAACGCGGGACAGCTTGAACACTGAAGCTTTCTTT
TRBJ2-7	few	TRBV20-1	14	TRBD2	CSAASSGRLYEQYF	TGCAGTGCTGCTTCTAGCGGGAGGCTCTACGAGCAGTACTTC
TRBJ2-3	many	TRBV5-1	17	TRBD2	CASSLDPSGGAVDTQYF	TGCGCCAGCAGCTTGGACCCTAGCGGGGGGGCAGTAGATACGCAGTATTTT
TRBJ1-6	few	TRBV6-2/TRBV6-3	15	TRBD1	CASSTQGGQVSPLHF	TGTGCCAGCAGTACCCAGGGGGGGCAGGTTTCACCCCTCCACTTT
TRBJ2-7	many	TRBV12-3/TRBV12-4	15	.	CASSRRDGGWGEQYF	TGTGCCAGCAGCCGACGGGACGGGGGCTGGGGAGAGCAGTACTTC
TRBJ1-6	few	TRBV6-2/TRBV6-3	20	.	CASSTQGSKNEASYNSPLHF	TGTGCCAGCAGTACACAGGGTTCCAAAAATGAAGCGTCCTATAATTCACCCCTCCACTTT
TRBJ2-5	many	TRBV5-1	16	TRBD2	CASSLGSSGRAETQYF	TGCGCCAGCAGCTTGGGATCTAGCGGGAGGGCGGAGACCCAGTACTTC
TRBJ2-3	many	TRBV20-1	14	TRBD1	CSAARGGESDTQYF	TGCAGTGCTGCACGAGGGGGCGAGTCAGATACGCAGTATTTT
TRBJ2-7	.	TRBV20-1	15	.	CSARGSGISSYEQYF	TGCAGTGCTAGAGGTTCGGGGATTAGCTCCTACGAGCAGTACTTC
TRBJ1-1	.	TRBV27	14	TRBD1	CASRRQGAGPEAFF	TGTGCCAGCAGGAGACAGGGGGCGGGTCCTGAAGCTTTCTTT
TRBJ2-5	many	TRBV3-1	13	TRBD2	CASSQGLAETQYF	TGTGCCAGCAGCCAGGGACTAGCGGAGACCCAGTACTTC
TRBJ1-1	.	TRBV9	15	.	CASSPQGEVHTEAFF	TGTGCCAGCAGCCCTCAAGGCGAGGTGCACACTGAAGCTTTCTTT
TRBJ1-5	.	TRBV30	19	.	CAWSIGNRLTRRGADTQHF	TGTGCCTGGAGTATCGGAAACAGGCTAACTAGGCGCGGGGCAGATACGCAGCATTTT
TRBJ2-3	few	TRBV6-5	15	TRBD2	CASSFLAGAGDTQYF	TGTGCCAGCAGTTTCCTAGCGGGGGCCGGGGATACGCAGTATTTT
TRBJ2-3	many	TRBV20-1	14	.	CSARSGMSTDTQYF	TGCAGTGCCAGGAGCGGAATGAGCACAGATACGCAGTATTTT
TRBJ2-2	few	TRBV2	16	TRBD2	CASSGGLAGDLGELFF	TGTGCCAGCAGTGGGGGACTAGCGGGAGACCTCGGGGAGCTGTTTTTT
TRBJ2-1	many	TRBV30	15	TRBD2	CACSPGTSGLNEQFF	TGTGCCTGCTCCCCCGGGACTAGCGGGTTGAATGAGCAGTTCTTC
TRBJ2-1	many	TRBV3-1	14	TRBD2	CASSQGLAGHEQFF	TGTGCCAGCAGCCAGGGACTAGCGGGACACGAGCAGTTCTTC
TRBJ2-3	few	TRBV6-1	15	.	CASTLTRGQGDTQYF	TGTGCCAGCACCCTAACCAGGGGCCAGGGGGATACGCAGTATTTT
TRBJ2-5	many	TRBV27	13	.	CASSLLNQETQYF	TGTGCCAGCAGTTTATTGAACCAAGAGACCCAGTACTTC
TRBJ2-1	few	TRBV5-6	13	TRBD1	CASRRTGDNEQSF	TGTGCCAGCAGACGGACAGGGGACAATGAGCAGTCCTTC
TRBJ1-6	many	TRBV3-1	15	.	CASSQDSVGDSPLHF	TGTGCCAGCAGCCAAGATAGTGTAGGGGATTCACCCCTCCACTTT
TRBJ1-1	many	TRBV7-2	14	TRBD1	CASGTGYGNTEAFF	TGTGCCAGCGGGACAGGGTATGGGAACACTGAAGCTTTCTTT
TRBJ2-7	few	TRBV27	12	.	CASSTNLLEQYF	TGTGCCAGCTCGACTAACCTCCTGGAGCAGTACTTC
TRBJ1-5	.	TRBV28	15	.	CASSLRQGEGQPQHF	TGTGCCAGCAGTTTACGGCAGGGTGAAGGTCAGCCCCAGCATTTT
TRBJ2-1	few	TRBV20-1	15	TRBD2	CSAGPTSGANNEQFF	TGCAGTGCTGGCCCAACTAGCGGGGCTAACAATGAGCAGTTCTTC
TRBJ1-1	many	TRBV20-1	15	TRBD1	CSARGPGTGNTEAFF	TGCAGTGCTAGAGGTCCCGGGACAGGGAACACTGAAGCTTTCTTT
TRBJ2-1	many	TRBV7-3	13	.	CASSLSPHDEQFF	TGTGCCAGCAGCTTAAGCCCACACGATGAGCAGTTCTTC
TRBJ2-5	many	TRBV9	15	.	CASSVEGGWGETQYF	TGTGCCAGCAGCGTAGAGGGGGGGTGGGGAGAGACCCAGTACTTC
TRBJ2-5	many	TRBV11-1	16	TRBD2	CASSIRISGGQETQYF	TGTGCCAGCAGCATCAGAATTAGCGGGGGACAAGAGACCCAGTACTTC
TRBJ2-3	many	TRBV2	16	.	CATSRFPGVSTDTQYF	TGTGCCACTTCGAGGTTCCCAGGGGTTAGCACAGATACGCAGTATTTT
TRBJ2-3	many	TRBV27	20	TRBD2	CASSLSGQGVRLAGTDTQYF	TGTGCCAGCAGTTTATCGGGTCAAGGTGTACGACTAGCGGGCACAGATACGCAGTATTTT
TRBJ2-7	few	TRBV30	15	.	CAWSGAGLNSYEQYF	TGTGCCTGGAGCGGGGCAGGGCTAAACTCCTACGAGCAGTACTTC
TRBJ2-1	many	TRBV7-8	17	.	CASSLSRGAKENNEQFF	TGTGCCAGCAGCTTAAGTCGGGGGGCCAAAGAAAACAATGAGCAGTTCTTC
TRBJ2-3	many	TRBV7-2	16	TRBD2	CASSLGLAGGQDTQYF	TGTGCCAGCAGCTTAGGACTAGCGGGGGGGCAGGATACGCAGTATTTT
TRBJ2-7	.	TRBV15	13	.	CATSSLIGGEQYF	TGTGCCACCAGCAGCCTCATTGGGGGCGAGCAGTACTTC
TRBJ2-1	few	TRBV9	12	.	CASSPYTNEQFF	TGTGCCAGCAGCCCGTACACCAATGAGCAGTTCTTC
TRBJ1-6	many	TRBV2	14	.	CASEWGRENSPLHF	TGTGCCAGCGAATGGGGACGGGAGAATTCACCCCTCCACTTT